This is a list of T cell receptor beta chains from one sample in a study of beta chain features in type 1 diabetes. The protocol was immunoSEQ multiplex PCR, while the TCRdb copy is restricted to in-frame clones and leaves out a portion. The table lists 300,000 to 400,000 clones, 8.5% to 10% of them singletons, with about 0.64% in the top ten. Sequencing used central memory CD4+ T cells from blood. The receptors stem from a man aged 25-45 years with type 1 diabetes. The CDR3 runs from the conserved cysteine through the conserved F or W. A D gene is named only where the DNA matches it firmly. The size entry is marked missing in some rows and otherwise reads once, few, many or a size class.

d_call,clone_size,j_call,v_call,cdr3_aa,cdr3_nt
TRBD2,few,TRBJ2-5,TRBV28,CASSLSGGETQYF,TGTGCCAGCAGTTTATCCGGGGGGGAGACCCAGTACTTC
NA,medium-sized,TRBJ1-5,TRBV23-1,CASSSGIQPQHF,TGCGCCAGCAGTTCCGGAATCCAGCCCCAGCATTTT
NA,many,TRBJ2-1,TRBV29-1,CSVDDREQFF,TGCAGCGTCGACGACAGAGAGCAGTTCTTC
NA,few,TRBJ2-3,TRBV7-6,CASSRGGFADTQYF,TGTGCCAGCAGCCGAGGGGGGTTTGCGGATACGCAGTATTTT
NA,few,TRBJ2-7,TRBV30,CAWSEATRTYEQYF,TGTGCCTGGAGTGAGGCAACCCGGACCTACGAGCAGTACTTC
TRBD1,NA,TRBJ1-2,TRBV7-2,CASSQDPGQGGYTF,TGCGCCAGCAGCCAAGATCCCGGACAGGGTGGCTACACCTTC
NA,NA,TRBJ1-1,TRBV7-8,CATTSGPPEAFF,TGTGCCACTACCAGTGGGCCCCCTGAAGCTTTCTTT
NA,NA,TRBJ2-1,TRBV27,CASSFRGLVYNEQFF,TGTGCCAGCAGTTTTAGGGGGTTGGTGTACAATGAGCAGTTCTTC
NA,few,TRBJ2-1,TRBV12-5,CASGLGLGSYNEQFF,TGTGCTAGTGGTTTGGGTCTTGGCTCCTACAATGAGCAGTTCTTC
NA,few,TRBJ1-5,TRBV5-4,CASSTGLYNQPQHF,TGTGCCAGCAGCACGGGACTGTACAATCAGCCCCAGCATTTT
NA,few,TRBJ2-7,TRBV6-5,CASSYSVGLYEQYF,TGTGCCAGCAGTTACTCGGTAGGGTTGTACGAGCAGTACTTC
NA,NA,TRBJ1-1,TRBV14,CASSQDLDSEAFF,TGTGCCAGCAGCCAAGATCTTGACAGTGAAGCTTTCTTT
NA,few,TRBJ2-5,TRBV20-1,CSARLQETQYF,TGCAGTGCTAGATTACAAGAGACCCAGTACTTC
NA,NA,TRBJ1-4,TRBV5-6,CASSSEQVTSEKLFF,TGTGCCAGCAGCTCGGAACAGGTAACCTCCGAAAAACTGTTTTTT
NA,few,TRBJ2-5,TRBV28,CASSLRGTQETQYF,TGTGCCAGCAGTTTAAGAGGGACACAAGAGACCCAGTACTTC
NA,few,TRBJ1-1,TRBV5-4,CASSLFVVLNTEAFF,TGTGCCAGCAGCTTGTTTGTGGTTTTAAACACTGAAGCTTTCTTT
NA,few,TRBJ2-3,TRBV7-6,CASSSQGDTQYF,TGTGCCAGCAGCTCACAGGGAGATACGCAGTATTTT
NA,many,TRBJ1-1,TRBV14,CASGSGTEAFF,TGTGCCAGCGGTTCGGGGACTGAAGCTTTCTTT
NA,few,TRBJ2-7,TRBV7-2,CASSLVGYEQYF,TGTGCCAGCAGCTTAGTGGGCTACGAGCAGTACTTC
NA,NA,TRBJ2-2,TRBV19,CASSVERSTGELFF,TGTGCCAGTAGCGTGGAACGGTCCACCGGGGAGCTGTTTTTT
TRBD1,few,TRBJ2-6,TRBV27,CASSLRPGQGAFSGANVLTF,TGTGCCAGCAGTCTACGACCGGGACAGGGGGCCTTTTCTGGGGCCAACGTCCTGACTTTC
NA,many,TRBJ2-5,TRBV5-4,CASSSPRGETQYF,TGTGCCAGCAGCTCCCCCCGGGGGGAGACCCAGTACTTC
TRBD1,NA,TRBJ1-3,TRBV30,CAWSLTGVGNTIYF,TGTGCCTGGAGTCTCACAGGGGTCGGAAACACCATATATTTT
TRBD2,many,TRBJ2-4,TRBV4-2,CASSQDHGGSAKNIQYF,TGTGCCAGCAGCCAAGATCATGGCGGGAGTGCCAAAAACATTCAGTACTTC
TRBD2,few,TRBJ2-5,TRBV7-2,CASSFRWAGREEVTQYF,TGTGCCAGCAGCTTCCGGTGGGCAGGGAGGGAGGAAGTGACCCAGTACTTC
NA,NA,TRBJ2-7,TRBV12-2,CASRLDLAGPRGQRRVYEQYF,TGTGCAAGTCGCTTAGACCTGGCTGGACCCAGAGGCCAGAGGAGAGTATACGAGCAGTACTTC
TRBD2,few,TRBJ2-7,TRBV28,CASSTILAGEYEQYF,TGTGCCAGCAGTACGATTCTAGCGGGAGAATACGAGCAGTACTTC
TRBD2,many,TRBJ2-1,TRBV18,CASSPGLAGGPFDEQFF,TGTGCCAGCTCACCCGGACTAGCGGGAGGTCCCTTCGATGAGCAGTTCTTC
NA,few,TRBJ2-3,TRBV7-3,CASSLGQPYTQYF,TGTGCCAGCAGCTTAGGCCAGCCCTATACGCAGTATTTT
NA,once,TRBJ1-5,TRBV2,CASSEAKGLLKAYSNQPQHF,TGTGCCAGCAGTGAAGCTAAGGGACTGCTAAAGGCTTATAGCAATCAGCCCCAGCATTTT
TRBD1,NA,TRBJ2-6,TRBV5-1,CASSTGTGGTLSGANVLTF,TGCGCCAGCAGCACCGGGACAGGGGGAACCCTCTCTGGGGCCAACGTCCTGACTTTC
TRBD2,NA,TRBJ2-5,TRBV4-1,CASSHTSAQETQYF,TGCGCCAGCAGCCATACTAGCGCCCAAGAGACCCAGTACTTC